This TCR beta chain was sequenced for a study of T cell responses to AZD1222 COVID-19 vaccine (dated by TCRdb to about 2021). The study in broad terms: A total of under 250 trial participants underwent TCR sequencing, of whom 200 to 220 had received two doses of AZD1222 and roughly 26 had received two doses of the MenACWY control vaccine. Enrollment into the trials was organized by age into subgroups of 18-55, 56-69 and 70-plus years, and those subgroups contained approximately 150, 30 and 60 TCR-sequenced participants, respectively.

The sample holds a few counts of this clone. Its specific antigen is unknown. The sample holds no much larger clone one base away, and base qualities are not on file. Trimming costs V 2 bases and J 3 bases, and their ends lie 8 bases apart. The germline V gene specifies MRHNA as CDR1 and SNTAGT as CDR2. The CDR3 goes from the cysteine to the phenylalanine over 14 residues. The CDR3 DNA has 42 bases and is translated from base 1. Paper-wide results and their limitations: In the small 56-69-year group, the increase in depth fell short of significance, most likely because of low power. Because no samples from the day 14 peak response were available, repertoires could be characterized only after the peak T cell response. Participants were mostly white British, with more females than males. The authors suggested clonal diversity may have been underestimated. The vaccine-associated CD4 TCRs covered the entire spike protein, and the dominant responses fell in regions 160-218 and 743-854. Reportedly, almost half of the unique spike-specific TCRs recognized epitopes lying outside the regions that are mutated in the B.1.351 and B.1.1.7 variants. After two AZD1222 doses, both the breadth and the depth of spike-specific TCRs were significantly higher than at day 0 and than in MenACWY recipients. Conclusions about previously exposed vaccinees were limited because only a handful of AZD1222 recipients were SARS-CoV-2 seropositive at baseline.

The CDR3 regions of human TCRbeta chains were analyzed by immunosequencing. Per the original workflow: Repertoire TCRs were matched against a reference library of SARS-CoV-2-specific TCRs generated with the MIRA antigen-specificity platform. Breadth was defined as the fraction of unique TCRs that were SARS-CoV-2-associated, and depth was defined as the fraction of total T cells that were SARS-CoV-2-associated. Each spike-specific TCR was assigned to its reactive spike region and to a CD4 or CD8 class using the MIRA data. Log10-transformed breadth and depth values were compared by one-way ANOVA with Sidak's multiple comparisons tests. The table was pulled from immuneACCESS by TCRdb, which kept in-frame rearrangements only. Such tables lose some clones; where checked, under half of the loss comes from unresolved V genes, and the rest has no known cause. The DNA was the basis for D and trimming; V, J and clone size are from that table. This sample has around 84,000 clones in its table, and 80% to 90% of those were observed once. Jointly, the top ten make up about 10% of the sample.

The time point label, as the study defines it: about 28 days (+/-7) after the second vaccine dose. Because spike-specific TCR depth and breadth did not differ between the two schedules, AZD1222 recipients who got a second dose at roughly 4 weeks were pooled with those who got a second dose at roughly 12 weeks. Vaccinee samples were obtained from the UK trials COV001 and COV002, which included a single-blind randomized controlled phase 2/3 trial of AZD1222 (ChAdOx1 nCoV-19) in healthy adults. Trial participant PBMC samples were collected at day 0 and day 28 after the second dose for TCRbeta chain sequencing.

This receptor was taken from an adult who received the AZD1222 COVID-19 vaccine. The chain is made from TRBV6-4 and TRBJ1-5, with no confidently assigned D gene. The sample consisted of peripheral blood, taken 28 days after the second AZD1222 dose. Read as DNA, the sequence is TGTGCCAGCAGTGACGCTTCCGTCAATCAGCCCCAGCATTTT. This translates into CASSDASVNQPQHF.